This entry lists 11 T cell receptor beta chains sequenced from one sample in a study of a mutant IDH1 vaccine in newly diagnosed glioma. Time point reported: baseline, week 1 (first vaccination visit). The treatment denotes: pre-vaccination baseline after standard-of-care therapy. Only in-frame clones appear in the TCRdb table, and some are missing; sequencing was by immunoSEQ multiplex PCR. The sample lists fewer than 65,000 clones, roughly 80% seen once, with 1.8% in the top ten. The sequenced sample was PBMCs, obtained from a glioma patient treated with radiotherapy, temozolomide or both. These receptors were taken from a woman between 40 and 50 years old with glioma.

The chain combines TRBV13 with TRBJ2-5, with a tentative D call TRBD1 (5 bases). The CDR3 totals 14 residues. The germline CDR1 and CDR2 sequences are PRHDT and FYEKMQ (reference sequence). With 5 bases removed from V and 1 base from J, the gap between germline ends came to 11 bases. This CDR3 reads CASSASDTQETQYF. CDR3 nucleotide sequence: TGTGCCAGCAGCGCCTCGGACACCCAAGAGACCCAGTACTTC.

The chain employs TRBV4-3 and TRBJ1-2; no firm D call. The length of the CDR3 is 16 residues. The germline CDR1 and CDR2 sequences are LGHNA and YSLEER. The ends were cut back, 0 bases at V and 5 bases at J, with 16 bases in the middle. CDR3 residues: CASSQDRSSRRYGYTF. In nucleotides, the CDR3 is TGCGCCAGCAGCCAAGATAGGAGCTCGAGACGGTATGGCTACACCTTC.

The V gene is TRBV9, the J gene TRBJ2-3, with no clear D. Germline V CDR1 and CDR2: SGDLS, YYNGEE. The CDR3 runs to 15 residues. The V end was cut by 0 bases, the J end by 0 bases, with 8 bases between. DNA of the CDR3: TGTGCCAGCAGCGTAGAGTCTTGGAGCACAGATACGCAGTATTTT. Amino acids: CASSVESWSTDTQYF.

CDR3 DNA sequence: TGTGCCAGCAGCCCAGGGGGAGACTACGAGCAGTACTTC. It yields the protein CASSPGGDYEQYF. The V and J genes are TRBV7-9 and TRBJ2-7; 7 bases fit TRBD1. Germline V gene data show CDR1 as SEHNR and CDR2 as FQNEAQ (reference sequence). The J segment lost 3 bases and the V segment lost 5 bases, leaving 4 bases of the junction unmatched. This CDR3 has 13 residues.

The CDR3 protein is CSATGRSEAFF. The CDR3 nucleotides read TGCAGTGCTACCGGCCGGAGTGAAGCTTTCTTT. The rearrangement joins TRBV20-1 to TRBJ1-1, with D uncertain. V shed 4 bases and J shed 7 bases, with 10 bases lying between them. Germline-derived CDR1 and CDR2 are DFQATT and SNEGSKA (reference sequence). The CDR3 spans 11 residues.

The chain couples TRBV7-9 to TRBJ2-1; 8 bases are shared with TRBD2. CDR1 is SEHNR, CDR2 FQNEAQ, per germline (reference sequence). The junction had 10 bases not matched to a gene; V was cut back by 5 bases and J by 7 bases. The CDR3 is 15 amino acids. CDR3 DNA: TGTGCCAGCAGCCCTACTAGCGGACGAGGAAATGAGCAGTTCTTC. Translation gives CASSPTSGRGNEQFF.

This clone came up a few times. The chain couples TRBV6-5 to TRBJ1-5; tentatively, D is TRBD1 (5 bases). In germline, CDR1 is MNHEY, CDR2 SVGAGI. Trimming removed 5 bases from V and 11 bases from J, with 19 bases in between. CDR3 length: 14 residues. CDR3 loop: CASSLRQRVIAQHF. DNA of the CDR3: TGTGCCAGCAGTCTCAGACAGAGAGTTATAGCCCAGCATTTT.

The gene calls are TRBV10-3 and TRBJ1-4; 10 bases agree with TRBD1. Unmatched junction bases numbered 6, after V lost 11 bases and J lost 6 bases. CDR3 size: 13 residues. Germline values: CDR1 ENHRY, CDR2 SYGVKD. DNA of the CDR3: TGTGCCGCCAGGACAGGGGGAGATGAAAAACTGTTTTTT. Translation: CAARTGGDEKLFF.

CDR3 residues: CASSLRHSGGAVTDTQYF. The CDR3 DNA follows: TGCGCCAGCAGCTTGAGGCACAGCGGGGGGGCGGTAACAGATACGCAGTATTTT. This chain uses TRBV5-1 with TRBJ2-3, with 10 positions matching TRBD2. This CDR3 is built from 18 residues. Per germline, CDR1 SGHRS and CDR2 YFSETQ. The V and J ends lost 1 base and 3 bases, in that order; junction bases with no gene match: 11.

The CDR3 bases are TGCGCCAGCAGTGAGTCGTTAGAGGGGCCTGAGGTACTGTTTTTT. Its translation: CASSESLEGPEVLFF. V and J are TRBV10-2 and TRBJ1-4, with a possible D match to TRBD1 (5 bases). V was clipped by 0 bases and J by 13 bases, with 18 bases between them. Per germline, CDR1 WSHSY and CDR2 SAAADI. This CDR3 is 15 amino acids long.

The rearrangement uses TRBV2 and TRBJ2-5, with unresolved D. The CDR3 consists of 13 residues. Germline V gene sequence: CDR1 SNHLY, CDR2 FYNNEI. V was pared by 3 bases and J by 10 bases, with 15 bases between. The chain's CDR3 is CASSDSPWIGQYF. CDR3 coding DNA: TGTGCCAGCAGTGATAGTCCATGGATAGGCCAGTACTTC.